This TCR beta chain was profiled in a study of cytomegalovirus exposure and HLA in healthy donors. A note on this clone: Its antigen is currently unknown.

Broader study findings: CMV serostatus was the only recorded immune exposure for donors. Rarity characterized most TCR sequences, yet some public TCRs appeared in many donors.

Trimming took 0 bases from V and 0 from J, leaving 18 bases between them. From germline, CDR1 is LGHNA and CDR2 YNFKEQ. The CDR3 is 19 amino acids. The PCR contained 60 Vbeta and 13 Jbeta primers. Only in-frame clones appear in the TCRdb table, and some are missing; sequencing was by immunoSEQ multiplex PCR. The repertoire includes 50,000 or so clones, approximately 65% of them detected once, and 5% to 6.5% sits in the top ten. The origin of this receptor is a man aged 25-45 years in good health and CMV-seronegative. Sequencing used PBMCs. The rearrangement links TRBV4-2 to TRBJ2-1, with D perhaps matching TRBD2 (6 bases). The CDR3 loop reads CASSQEVGGGISSYNEQFF. DNA of the CDR3: TGTGCCAGCAGCCAAGAAGTGGGAGGTGGAATTAGCTCCTACAATGAGCAGTTCTTC.